The 25 T cell receptor beta chains below come from one sample, sequenced in a study of blood T cell repertoires in COVID-19. This table comes from immunoSEQ multiplex PCR, and its TCRdb copy is limited to in-frame clones, with some not included. The sample lists about 240,000 clones; 87% were seen once. The sample taken for sequencing was peripheral blood. The receptors were sampled from a man aged 60 to 69 who had recovered from COVID-19.

V usage is TRBV5-1 and J usage is TRBJ1-2; 8 bases agree with TRBD1. The CDR3 covers 16 residues. The V gene end was trimmed by 4 bases and the J gene end by 3 bases; junction bases not matched to a gene: 11. From germline, CDR1 is SGHRS and CDR2 YFSETQ. The CDR3 protein is CASSPSGGQGYYGYTF. Written as DNA, the CDR3 is TGCGCCAGCAGCCCAAGCGGCGGACAGGGTTACTATGGCTACACCTTC.

The rearrangement uses TRBV29-1 and TRBJ1-1; D might be TRBD1 (6 bases). Trimming stripped 4 bases from V and 5 bases from J, with 14 bases between. Germline CDR1 reads SQVTM; CDR2 reads ANQGSEA. The CDR3 covers 13 residues. CDR3 in amino acids: CSVGQGQGTEAFF. CDR3 DNA: TGCAGCGTTGGCCAGGGGCAGGGGACTGAAGCTTTCTTT. Complete variable domain (other parts from reference TRBV29-1 and TRBJ1-1): SAVISQKPSRDICQRGTSLTIQCQVDSQVTMMFWYRQQPGQSLTLIATANQGSEATYESGFVIDKFPISRPNLTFSTLTVSNMSPEDSSIYLCSVGQGQGTEAFFGQGTRLTVV.

The V gene is TRBV5-1, the J gene TRBJ1-1; D is possibly TRBD1 (5 bases). V lost 0 bases and J 6 bases, leaving 15 bases between the germline ends. From germline, CDR1 is SGHRS and CDR2 YFSETQ. The CDR3 spans 15 residues. This chain's CDR3 is CASSLGAGKGAEAFF. In DNA form, the CDR3 reads TGCGCCAGCAGCTTGGGAGCAGGGAAGGGCGCTGAAGCTTTCTTT.

CDR3 amino acids: CATSRDLGQGGGNTIYF. As DNA, the CDR3 is TGTGCCACCAGCAGAGATCTGGGACAGGGGGGTGGAAACACCATATATTTT. The chain joins TRBV15 to TRBJ1-3, with 11 positions matching TRBD1. Germline-derived CDR1 and CDR2 are LNHNV and YYDKDF (reference sequence). This CDR3 is built from 17 residues. The V segment lost 0 bases and the J segment 3 bases; nucleotides outside the gene matches: 4. The full variable domain, with the rest looked up from reference TRBV15 and TRBJ1-3, is DAMVIQNPRYQVTQFGKPVTLSCSQTLNHNVMYWYQQKSSQAPKLLFHYYDKDFNNEADTPDNFQSRRPNTSFCFLDIRSPGLGDTAMYLCATSRDLGQGGGNTIYFGEGSWLTVV.

This chain connects TRBV19 to TRBJ2-2; 8 bases align to TRBD1. Germline CDR1 reads LNHDA; CDR2 reads SQIVND (reference sequence). The CDR3 totals 16 residues. After removal of 3 bases from V and 0 bases from J, the junction contained 3 bases not matched to a gene. CDR3 amino acids: CASSIRGHSNTGELFF. Here the CDR3 DNA reads TGTGCCAGTAGTATCAGGGGGCACTCGAACACCGGGGAGCTGTTTTTT.

The rearrangement joins TRBV30 to TRBJ1-1; perhaps TRBD1 as D (6 bases). V was shortened by 7 bases and J by 5 bases, with 14 bases between the two germline ends. The CDR3 covers 12 residues. Germline V gives CDR1 GTSNPN, CDR2 SVGIG (reference sequence). CDR3: CASAGEWTEAFF. The CDR3 nucleotides read TGTGCCTCGGCAGGGGAATGGACTGAAGCTTTCTTT. The entire variable domain, with the rest obtained from reference TRBV30 and TRBJ1-1, is as follows: SQTIHQWPATLVQPVGSPLSLECTVEGTSNPNLYWYRQAAGRGLQLLFYSVGIGQISSEVPQNLSASRPQDRQFILSSKKLLLSDSGFYLCASAGEWTEAFFGQGTRLTVV.

With respect to this clone: The sample has other DNA sequences that encode this CDR3 too. The rearrangement joins TRBV12-5 to TRBJ1-5; the match to TRBD1 covers 7 bases. Trimming removed 5 bases from V and 7 bases from J; junction bases left unmatched: 5. Germline CDR1 LGHNT, CDR2 FRNRAP. The CDR3 has 13 amino acids. For the CDR3, the DNA is TGTGCTAGTGGTAGGACAGGCGGCCAGCCCCAGCATTTT. It translates to CASGRTGGQPQHF.

The chain recombines TRBV19 with TRBJ2-5; TRBD2 matches 13 bases. CDR3 length: 16 residues. Germline trimming cut 4 bases from V and 5 bases from J; bases unmatched to any gene: 7. The V gene's germline CDR1 is LNHDA and CDR2 SQIVND (reference sequence). The CDR3 nucleotides are TGTGCCAGTAGTACGGGACTAGCGGGGACGGGGGAGACCCAGTACTTC. Its protein product is CASSTGLAGTGETQYF.

This rearrangement joins TRBV18 to TRBJ1-1, with TRBD1 matching 9 bases. CDR1 KGHSH and CDR2 LQKENI come from the germline V gene. Unmatched junction bases numbered 13, after V lost 2 bases and J lost 0 bases. CDR3 size: 19 residues. The CDR3, as DNA: TGTGCCAGCTCACCATCCCACTACAGGGGGCCTCACATGAACACTGAAGCTTTCTTT. Its protein product is CASSPSHYRGPHMNTEAFF.

This sequence joins TRBV3-1 (or the pseudogene TRBV3-2) and TRBJ2-2, with D perhaps TRBD2 (5 bases). This CDR3 is 16 amino acids long. Between the trimmed V and J ends, which lost 1 base and 6 bases, there was a span of 15 bases. Germline V gene data show CDR1 as LGHDT and CDR2 as YNNKEL (reference sequence). This chain's CDR3 is CASSQVRGLSSGELFF. The DNA for the CDR3 is TGTGCCAGCAGCCAAGTCAGAGGACTCTCCTCCGGGGAGCTGTTTTTT.

This rearrangement joins TRBV19 to TRBJ2-6; D unresolved. Germline V CDR1 and CDR2: LNHDA, SQIVND (reference sequence). The V end was cut by 3 bases, the J end by 1 base, with 7 bases between. The CDR3 is made up of 15 amino acids. CDR3 region: CASSIAASGANVLTF. CDR3 coding DNA: TGTGCCAGTAGTATTGCGGCTTCTGGGGCCAACGTCCTGACTTTC.

The chain is built from TRBV7-9 and TRBJ2-3, with 11 bases lining up with TRBD1. The CDR3 covers 16 residues. The germline V gene has CDR1 SEHNR and CDR2 FQNEAQ (reference sequence). V lost 5 bases to trimming and J lost 3 bases; unmatched junction nucleotides: 7. In DNA, the CDR3 is TGTGCCAGCAGCCTAGACGGGACAGGGGGTACAGATACGCAGTATTTT. This codes for CASSLDGTGGTDTQYF.

The gene calls are TRBV19 and TRBJ1-4, with 8 bases lining up with TRBD1. The ends lost 3 bases at V and 6 bases at J; junction bases unmatched: 15. Germline CDR1 reads LNHDA; CDR2 reads SQIVND (reference sequence). There are 18 residues in the CDR3. CDR3 coding DNA: TGTGCCAGTAGTATCCGGCAGGGGGCGATTCGGGGAGATGAAAAACTGTTTTTT. It yields the protein CASSIRQGAIRGDEKLFF. The complete variable domain, with remaining parts taken from reference TRBV19 and TRBJ1-4, reads DGGITQSPKYLFRKEGQNVTLSCEQNLNHDAMYWYRQDPGQGLRLIYYSQIVNDFQKGDIAEGYSVSREKKESFPLTVTSAQKNPTAFYLCASSIRQGAIRGDEKLFFGSGTQLSVL.

As to this clone: Other DNA sequences in the sample encode the same CDR3. The chain recombines TRBV6-5 with TRBJ1-4, with 7 bases aligning to TRBD1. The V gene's germline CDR1 is MNHEY and CDR2 SVGAGI. The CDR3 has 13 amino acids. Unmatched junction bases numbered 8, after V lost 8 bases and J lost 8 bases. CDR3 loop: CASRNRGEEKLFF. The CDR3 nucleotides are TGTGCCAGCCGAAACAGGGGTGAGGAAAAACTGTTTTTT.

This chain joins TRBV6-5 and TRBJ2-2; 8 bases align to TRBD1. J lost 6 bases, V lost 8 bases, and 8 bases had no gene match. This CDR3 comprises 14 residues. Germline lookup yields CDR1 MNHEY and CDR2 SVGAGI. CDR3 sequence (DNA): TGTGCCAGCGGCCGAGACAGGGGTCCCGGGGAGCTGTTTTTT. The encoded protein is CASGRDRGPGELFF.

In its sample, this clone was seen once. The chain recombines TRBV5-4 with TRBJ1-6, with a weak D call TRBD1 (6 bases). Trimming cost V 4 bases and J 8 bases, with 19 bases left between them. From germline, CDR1 is SGHNT and CDR2 YYREEE (reference sequence). The CDR3 is 16 residues long. CDR3 sequence: CASSRKVGGMDSPLHF. In DNA form, the CDR3 reads TGTGCCAGCAGCCGTAAGGTAGGGGGTATGGATTCACCCCTCCACTTT.

The V and J genes are TRBV12-3 or TRBV12-4 and TRBJ2-2, with D uncertain. The CDR3 has 11 amino acids. The V gene lost 3 bases and the J gene lost 10 bases, with 6 bases spanning the gap. The CDR3 bases are TGTGCCAGCAGTTTTGTGGCGGAGCTGTTTTTT. This translates into CASSFVAELFF.

This clone was seen just once. The gene calls are TRBV7-2 and TRBJ2-4; D unresolved. V shed 1 base and J shed 1 base, with 8 bases lying between them. This CDR3 contains 15 residues. Germline lookup yields CDR1 SGHTA and CDR2 FQGNSA. The CDR3 sequence: CASSLVFLAKNIQYF. The CDR3 nucleotides are TGTGCCAGCAGCTTAGTCTTCTTGGCCAAAAACATTCAGTACTTC.

This clone was seen once. This chain links TRBV28 with TRBJ1-2; 7 bases align to TRBD1. Germline V lookup: CDR1 MDHEN, CDR2 SYDVKM. The junction had 12 bases not matched to a gene; V was cut back by 0 bases and J by 2 bases. This CDR3 is built from 18 residues. The CDR3: CASSLWDGTDTNNYGYTF. The DNA for the CDR3 is TGTGCCAGCAGTTTATGGGACGGGACAGATACTAACAACTATGGCTACACCTTC.

V and J are TRBV24-1 and TRBJ2-3; maybe TRBD1 (6 bases). Germline V gene lookup returns CDR1 KGHDR and CDR2 SFDVKD. V dropped 3 bases and J dropped 0 bases, with 12 bases sitting between them. This CDR3 contains 16 residues. The CDR3 region has the DNA TGTGCCACCAGTGATACCGGGACAACTAGCACAGATACGCAGTATTTT. Its protein product is CATSDTGTTSTDTQYF.

The rearrangement links TRBV6-5 to TRBJ1-6; 10 bases map to TRBD1. Unmatched junction bases numbered 11, after V lost 8 bases and J lost 10 bases. Germline-derived CDR1 and CDR2 are MNHEY and SVGAGI. CDR3 size: 15 residues. CDR3 in DNA: TGTGCCAGCTCCCGGACAGGGGGGTTGGAATCACCCCTCCACTTT. It yields the protein CASSRTGGLESPLHF.

This clone has a single count. Here the CDR3 reads CASSPAGRGRAKEQFF. DNA for the CDR3: TGTGCCAGCAGCCCCGCTGGCAGGGGGCGGGCGAAGGAGCAGTTCTTC. V gene TRBV5-4 combines with J gene TRBJ2-1; 8 positions match TRBD1. Germline CDR1 and CDR2: SGHNT and YYREEE (reference sequence). The CDR3 loop spans 16 amino acids. J lost 10 bases, V lost 4 bases, and 16 bases had no gene match. The full variable domain, rest sourced from reference TRBV5-4 and TRBJ2-1, is ETGVTQSPTHLIKTRGQQVTLRCSSQSGHNTVSWYQQALGQGPQFIFQYYREEENGRGNFPPRFSGLQFPNYSSELNVNALELDDSALYLCASSPAGRGRAKEQFFGPGTRLTVL.

The genes are TRBV7-8 and TRBJ2-3, with D possibly matching TRBD1 (6 bases). This CDR3 contains 15 residues. The V end was cut by 4 bases, the J end by 1 base, with 12 bases between. The germline gives CDR1 SGHVS, CDR2 FQNEAQ. CDR3 amino acids: CASSSRDIGTDTQYF. The CDR3 DNA follows: TGTGCCAGCAGCTCCCGGGACATAGGCACAGATACGCAGTATTTT. The whole variable domain, remainder taken from reference TRBV7-8 and TRBJ2-3, is GAGVSQSPRYKVAKRGQDVALRCDPISGHVSLFWYQQALGQGPEFLTYFQNEAQLDKSGLPSDRFFAERPEGSVSTLKIQRTQQEDSAVYLCASSSRDIGTDTQYFGPGTRLTVL.

The chain employs TRBV24-1 and TRBJ2-1; 7 bases agree with TRBD1. The V gene's germline CDR1 is KGHDR and CDR2 SFDVKD. V shed 3 bases, J shed 7 bases, and the junction held 14 bases outside the gene matches. The CDR3 runs 17 residues. This CDR3 reads CATSDRERGGASNEQFF. DNA for the CDR3: TGTGCCACCAGTGATCGCGAGAGAGGGGGCGCTTCAAATGAGCAGTTCTTC.

The J gene is TRBJ2-1, the V gene TRBV9, with 8 bases that match TRBD2. This CDR3 has 14 amino acids. Germline V CDR1 and CDR2: SGDLS, YYNGEE. J was trimmed by 6 bases and V by 3 bases; bases with no gene match: 5. The CDR3 DNA reads TGTGCCAGCAGCGCCGCGGGGGGCCGCAATGAGCAGTTCTTC. It translates to CASSAAGGRNEQFF. Complete variable domain (other parts from reference TRBV9 and TRBJ2-1): DSGVTQTPKHLITATGQRVTLRCSPRSGDLSVYWYQQSLDQGLQFLIQYYNGEERAKGNILERFSAQQFPDLHSELNLSSLELGDSALYFCASSAAGGRNEQFFGPGTRLTVL.